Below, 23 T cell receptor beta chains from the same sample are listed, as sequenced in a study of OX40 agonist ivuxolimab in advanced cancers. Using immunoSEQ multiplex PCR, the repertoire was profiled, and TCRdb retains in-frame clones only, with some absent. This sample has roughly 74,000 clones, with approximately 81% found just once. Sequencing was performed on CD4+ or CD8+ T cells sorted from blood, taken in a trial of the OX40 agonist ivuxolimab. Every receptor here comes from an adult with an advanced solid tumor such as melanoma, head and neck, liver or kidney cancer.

Here the CDR3 reads CASSPSGFHEQYF. The CDR3 nucleotides read TGCGCCAGCAGCCCCTCGGGGTTCCACGAGCAGTACTTC. The rearrangement joins TRBV5-1 to TRBJ2-7; a weak D match, TRBD2 (5 bases). V was trimmed by 4 bases and J by 5 bases, leaving 13 bases between them. Germline values: CDR1 SGHRS, CDR2 YFSETQ. The CDR3 length is 13 residues.

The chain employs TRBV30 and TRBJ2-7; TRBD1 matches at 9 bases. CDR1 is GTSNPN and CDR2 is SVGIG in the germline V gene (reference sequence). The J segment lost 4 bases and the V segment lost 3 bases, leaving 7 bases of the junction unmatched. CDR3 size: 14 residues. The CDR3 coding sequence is TGTGCCTGGAGCCAACTGACAGGGGGATACGAGCAGTACTTC. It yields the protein CAWSQLTGGYEQYF.

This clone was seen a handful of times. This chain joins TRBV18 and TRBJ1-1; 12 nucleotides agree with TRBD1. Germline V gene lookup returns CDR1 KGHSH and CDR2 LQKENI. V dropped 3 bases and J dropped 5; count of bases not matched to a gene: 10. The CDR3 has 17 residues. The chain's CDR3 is CASSPRAGTGGHTEAFF. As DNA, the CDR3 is TGTGCCAGCTCACCCCGGGCCGGGACAGGGGGCCATACTGAAGCTTTCTTT.

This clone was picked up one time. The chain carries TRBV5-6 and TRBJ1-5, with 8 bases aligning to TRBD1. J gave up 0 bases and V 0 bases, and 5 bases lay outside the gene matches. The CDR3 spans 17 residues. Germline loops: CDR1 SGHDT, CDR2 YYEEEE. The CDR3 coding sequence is TGTGCCAGCAGCTTGGTGCAGGGGGCGGGTAGCAATCAGCCCCAGCATTTT. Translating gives CASSLVQGAGSNQPQHF.

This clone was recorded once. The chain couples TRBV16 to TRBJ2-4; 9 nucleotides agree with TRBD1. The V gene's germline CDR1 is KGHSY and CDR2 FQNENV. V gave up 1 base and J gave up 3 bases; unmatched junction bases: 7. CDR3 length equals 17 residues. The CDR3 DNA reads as TGTGCCAGCAGCCAATTGAGGGACAGGGTCGTCAAAAACATTCAGTACTTC. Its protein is CASSQLRDRVVKNIQYF.

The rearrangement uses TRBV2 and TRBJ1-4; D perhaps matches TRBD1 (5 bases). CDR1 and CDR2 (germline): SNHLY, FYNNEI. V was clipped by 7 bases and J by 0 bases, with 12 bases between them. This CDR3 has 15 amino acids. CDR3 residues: CASTGTLSTNEKLFF. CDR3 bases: TGTGCCAGCACCGGGACCTTATCAACTAATGAAAAACTGTTTTTT.

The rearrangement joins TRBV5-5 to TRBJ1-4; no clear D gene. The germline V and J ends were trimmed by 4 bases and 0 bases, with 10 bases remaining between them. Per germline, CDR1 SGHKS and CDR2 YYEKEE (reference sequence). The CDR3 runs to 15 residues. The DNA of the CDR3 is TGTGCCAGCAGCCTGACCGGACCAACTAATGAAAAACTGTTTTTT. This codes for CASSLTGPTNEKLFF.

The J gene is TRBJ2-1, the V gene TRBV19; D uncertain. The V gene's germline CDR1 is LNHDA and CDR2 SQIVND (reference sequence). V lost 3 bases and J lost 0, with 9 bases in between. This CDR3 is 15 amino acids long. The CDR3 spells CASSIATVSYNEQFF. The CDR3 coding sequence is TGTGCCAGTAGTATTGCCACTGTCTCCTACAATGAGCAGTTCTTC. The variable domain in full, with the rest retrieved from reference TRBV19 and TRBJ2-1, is DGGITQSPKYLFRKEGQNVTLSCEQNLNHDAMYWYRQDPGQGLRLIYYSQIVNDFQKGDIAEGYSVSREKKESFPLTVTSAQKNPTAFYLCASSIATVSYNEQFFGPGTRLTVL.

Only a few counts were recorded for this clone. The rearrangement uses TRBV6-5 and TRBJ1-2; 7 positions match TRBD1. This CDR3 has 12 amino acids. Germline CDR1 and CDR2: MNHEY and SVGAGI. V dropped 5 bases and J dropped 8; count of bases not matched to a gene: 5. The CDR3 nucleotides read TGTGCCAGCAGTCAGACAGGGCTCGGCTACACCTTC. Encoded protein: CASSQTGLGYTF.

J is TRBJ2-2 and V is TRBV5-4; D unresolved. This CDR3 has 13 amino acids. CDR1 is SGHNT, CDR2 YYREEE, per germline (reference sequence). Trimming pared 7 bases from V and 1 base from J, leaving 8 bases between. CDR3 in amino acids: CASGILNTGELFF. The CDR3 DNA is TGTGCCAGCGGGATCCTGAACACCGGGGAGCTGTTTTTT.

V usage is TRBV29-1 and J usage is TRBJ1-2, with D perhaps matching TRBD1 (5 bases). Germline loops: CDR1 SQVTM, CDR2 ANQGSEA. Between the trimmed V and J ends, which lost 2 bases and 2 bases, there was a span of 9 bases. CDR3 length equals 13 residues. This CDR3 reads CSVENRGNYGYTF. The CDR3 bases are TGCAGCGTTGAAAATCGGGGGAACTATGGCTACACCTTC.

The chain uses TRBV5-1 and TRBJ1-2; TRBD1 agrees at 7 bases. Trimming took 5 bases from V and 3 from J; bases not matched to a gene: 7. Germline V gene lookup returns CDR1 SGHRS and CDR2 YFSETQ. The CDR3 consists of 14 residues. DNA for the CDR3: TGCGCCAGCAGTTTTGACAGGGATTACTATGGCTACACCTTC. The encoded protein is CASSFDRDYYGYTF. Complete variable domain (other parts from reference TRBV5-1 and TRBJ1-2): KAGVTQTPRYLIKTRGQQVTLSCSPISGHRSVSWYQQTPGQGLQFLFEYFSETQRNKGNFPGRFSGRQFSNSRSEMNVSTLELGDSALYLCASSFDRDYYGYTFGSGTRLTVV.

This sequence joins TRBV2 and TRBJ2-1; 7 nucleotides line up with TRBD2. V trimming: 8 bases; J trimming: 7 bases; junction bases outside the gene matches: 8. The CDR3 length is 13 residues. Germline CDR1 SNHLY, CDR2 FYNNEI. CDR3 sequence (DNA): TGTGCCAGCGGCCTGCGGGAGCCGAATGAGCAGTTCTTC. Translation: CASGLREPNEQFF.

CDR3 nucleotides: TGTGCCATCAGTGAGTCGACAGGGGTGTACGAGCAGTACTTC. This gives the protein CAISESTGVYEQYF. V and J are TRBV10-3 and TRBJ2-7, with TRBD1 identical over 8 bases. This CDR3 has 14 amino acids. Germline assignment: CDR1 ENHRY and CDR2 SYGVKD. The junction had 2 bases not matched to a gene; V was cut back by 0 bases and J by 4 bases.

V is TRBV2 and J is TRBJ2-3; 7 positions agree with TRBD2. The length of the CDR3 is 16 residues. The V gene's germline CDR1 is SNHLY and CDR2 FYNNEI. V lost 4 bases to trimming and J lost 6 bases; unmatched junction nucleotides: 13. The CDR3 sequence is CASSAGASGVVDTQYF. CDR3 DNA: TGTGCCAGCAGTGCCGGCGCCAGCGGGGTGGTTGATACGCAGTATTTT.

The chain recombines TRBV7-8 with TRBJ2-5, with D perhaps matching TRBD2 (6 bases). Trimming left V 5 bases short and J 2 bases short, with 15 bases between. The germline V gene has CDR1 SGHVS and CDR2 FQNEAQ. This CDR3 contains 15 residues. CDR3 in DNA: TGTGCCAGCAGCCCATACTGGGGGGTACAAGAGACCCAGTACTTC. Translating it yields CASSPYWGVQETQYF.

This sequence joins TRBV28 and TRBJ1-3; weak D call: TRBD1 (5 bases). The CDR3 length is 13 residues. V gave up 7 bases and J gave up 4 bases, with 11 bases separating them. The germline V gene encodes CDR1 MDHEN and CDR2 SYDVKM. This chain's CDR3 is CASITWGGNTIYF. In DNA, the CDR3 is TGTGCCAGCATTACCTGGGGGGGAAACACCATATATTTT.

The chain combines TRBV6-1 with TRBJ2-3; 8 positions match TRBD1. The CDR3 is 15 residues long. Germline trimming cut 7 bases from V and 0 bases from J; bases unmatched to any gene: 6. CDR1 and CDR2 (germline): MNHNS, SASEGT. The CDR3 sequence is CASIRDRSSTDTQYF. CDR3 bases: TGTGCCAGCATTAGGGACAGGAGCAGCACAGATACGCAGTATTTT.

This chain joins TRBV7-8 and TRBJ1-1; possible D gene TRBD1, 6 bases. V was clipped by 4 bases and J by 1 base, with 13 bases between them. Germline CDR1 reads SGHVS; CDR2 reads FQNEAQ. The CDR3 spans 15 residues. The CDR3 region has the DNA TGTGCCAGCAGCTCGCGGACAGCGGAGAACACTGAAGCTTTCTTT. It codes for CASSSRTAENTEAFF.

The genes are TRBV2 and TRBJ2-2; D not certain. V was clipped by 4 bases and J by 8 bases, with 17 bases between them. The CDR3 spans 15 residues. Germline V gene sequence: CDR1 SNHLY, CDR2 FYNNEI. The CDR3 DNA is TGTGCCAGCAGTGGAGCAGGCACTCACGGGGGGGAGCTGTTTTTT. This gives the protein CASSGAGTHGGELFF.

CDR3: CASSSSGTGETGELFF. CDR3 DNA: TGTGCCAGCAGCTCCTCCGGGACAGGGGAAACCGGGGAGCTGTTTTTT. This rearrangement joins TRBV7-3 to TRBJ2-2; TRBD1 aligns across 10 bases. Germline V gene lookup returns CDR1 SGHTA and CDR2 FQGTGA. J was trimmed by 5 bases and V by 4 bases; bases with no gene match: 7. The CDR3 runs to 16 residues.

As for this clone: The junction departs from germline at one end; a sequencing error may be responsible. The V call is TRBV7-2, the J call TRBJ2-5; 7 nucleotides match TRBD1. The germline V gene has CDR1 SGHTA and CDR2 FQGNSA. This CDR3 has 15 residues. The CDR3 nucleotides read TGTGCCAGCAGCTTAGCAGCAGGGGGTCAAGGGACCCAGTACTTC. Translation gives CASSLAAGGQGTQYF.

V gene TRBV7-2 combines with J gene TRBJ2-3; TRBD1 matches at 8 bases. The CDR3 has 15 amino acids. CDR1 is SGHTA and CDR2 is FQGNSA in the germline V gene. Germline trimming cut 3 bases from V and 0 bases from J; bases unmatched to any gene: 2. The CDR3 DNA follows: TGTGCCAGCAGCTTTGACAGGGGCAGCACAGATACGCAGTATTTT. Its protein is CASSFDRGSTDTQYF.